These 14 T cell receptor beta chains originate from one sample sequenced in a study of cytomegalovirus exposure and HLA in healthy donors. Both 60 Vbeta primers and 13 Jbeta primers went into the PCR. Clones were read by immunoSEQ multiplex PCR, and TCRdb kept only the in-frame ones, dropping some. This sample's table has under 250,000 clones. The sequenced material came from PBMCs. The receptors stem from a girl aged 2 to 9 in good health and CMV-seropositive.

The rearrangement joins TRBV7-9 to TRBJ2-7, with D unresolved. Germline CDR1 is SEHNR and CDR2 is FQNEAQ (reference sequence). There are 13 residues in the CDR3. The V and J ends lost 5 bases and 3 bases respectively, with 11 bases between them. CDR3 sequence: CASSLRESYEQYF. CDR3 nucleotide sequence: TGTGCCAGCAGCCTACGAGAGAGCTACGAGCAGTACTTC. Full variable domain (missing parts from reference TRBV7-9 and TRBJ2-7): DTGVSQNPRHKITKRGQNVTFRCDPISEHNRLYWYRQTLGQGPEFLTYFQNEAQLEKSRLLSDRFSAERPKGSFSTLEIQRTEQGDSAMYLCASSLRESYEQYFGPGTRLTVT.

The V call is TRBV11-3, the J call TRBJ2-1, with 7 positions matching TRBD2. With 4 bases clipped from V and 5 bases from J, the junction kept 5 bases outside the gene matches. The germline V gene has CDR1 SGHNT and CDR2 YENEEA. CDR3 length: 14 residues. The CDR3 sequence is CASSSRGGNNEQFF. The CDR3 region has the DNA TGTGCCAGCAGCTCCCGGGGAGGGAACAATGAGCAGTTCTTC.

V usage is TRBV9 and J usage is TRBJ2-7; tentatively, D is TRBD2 (6 bases). This CDR3 is 16 amino acids long. The germline V gene encodes CDR1 SGDLS and CDR2 YYNGEE. V was trimmed by 4 bases and J by 4 bases, leaving 21 bases between them. CDR3 DNA: TGTGCCAGCAGCCCTCGGCTAGCGAGAGAGGGGTACGAGCAGTACTTC. Its protein is CASSPRLAREGYEQYF.

The chain carries TRBV19 and TRBJ2-1; D perhaps matches TRBD1 (5 bases). The V gene lost 7 bases and the J gene lost 6 bases, with 16 bases spanning the gap. The CDR3 has 14 residues. CDR1 and CDR2 from the germline V gene are LNHDA and SQIVND (reference sequence). CDR3 DNA sequence: TGTGCCAGTACCCTAAATCCCCAGGGCAATGAGCAGTTCTTC. Translating it yields CASTLNPQGNEQFF.

The gene calls are TRBV7-2 and TRBJ2-1; TRBD2 matches 9 bases. Germline V gene lookup returns CDR1 SGHTA and CDR2 FQGNSA. This CDR3 spans 16 amino acids. With 1 base clipped from V and 4 bases from J, the junction kept 5 bases outside the gene matches. CDR3 DNA sequence: TGTGCCAGCAGCTTAGATCCTAGCGGGGTTTACAATGAGCAGTTCTTC. As protein: CASSLDPSGVYNEQFF.

The chain recombines TRBV1 with TRBJ2-7; the DNA was not used to check the table's D call, TRBD2. TRBV1 is a recognized pseudogene. The CDR3 sequence is 15 residues long. The CDR3 region is CTSSPGAGLSYEQYF. CDR3 nucleotide sequence: TGCACCAGCAGCCCTGGGGCGGGACTCTCCTACGAGCAGTACTTC.

This sequence joins TRBV5-1 and TRBJ2-7, with 9 positions matching TRBD2. V lost 2 bases and J lost 1; bases outside the gene matches: 7. CDR3 size: 16 residues. The germline V gene has CDR1 SGHRS and CDR2 YFSETQ. The CDR3, as DNA: TGCGCCAGCAGCTTTGAGTTTAGCGGGAGTTCCTACGAGCAGTACTTC. Its translation is CASSFEFSGSSYEQYF.

This chain joins TRBV19 and TRBJ1-2; possible D gene TRBD1, 5 bases. Germline lookup yields CDR1 LNHDA and CDR2 SQIVND (reference sequence). The CDR3 spans 15 residues. V shed 3 bases and J shed 5 bases, with 16 bases lying between them. The CDR3 spells CASSIRRGVEYGYTF. The CDR3 bases are TGTGCCAGTAGTATTCGGCGGGGGGTTGAATATGGCTACACCTTC.

J is TRBJ2-5 and V is TRBV20-1; D is possibly TRBD1 (6 bases). V dropped 6 bases and J dropped 9 bases, with 14 bases sitting between them. Germline lookup yields CDR1 DFQATT and CDR2 SNEGSKA (reference sequence). CDR3 length equals 11 residues. CDR3 bases: TGCAGTGCCAGGCAGGGGTTAGCCCAGTACTTC. Its translation is CSARQGLAQYF.

The chain carries TRBV5-1 and TRBJ2-1; 7 positions agree with TRBD1. After removal of 4 bases from V and 4 bases from J, the junction contained 8 bases not matched to a gene. CDR1 is SGHRS and CDR2 is YFSETQ in the germline V gene. CDR3 length: 15 residues. Here the CDR3 DNA reads TGCGCCAGCAGCCAGACCGGGACAGAGTACAATGAGCAGTTCTTC. This encodes CASSQTGTEYNEQFF.

The chain joins TRBV5-1 to TRBJ1-1; a weak D match, TRBD1 (5 bases). The CDR3 sequence is 12 residues long. The V end was cut by 4 bases, the J end by 7 bases, with 11 bases between. Per the germline V gene, CDR1 is SGHRS and CDR2 is YFSETQ. For the CDR3, the DNA is TGCGCCAGCAGCCGCGGACAATTTGAAGCTTTCTTT. Translation gives CASSRGQFEAFF. Full variable domain (remainder filled in from reference TRBV5-1 and TRBJ1-1): KAGVTQTPRYLIKTRGQQVTLSCSPISGHRSVSWYQQTPGQGLQFLFEYFSETQRNKGNFPGRFSGRQFSNSRSEMNVSTLELGDSALYLCASSRGQFEAFFGQGTRLTVV.

For the CDR3, the DNA is TGTGCCAGCAGCATATCAGACAGCTACAATGAGCAGTTCTTC. Its protein product is CASSISDSYNEQFF. This chain connects TRBV7-3 to TRBJ2-1; possibly TRBD1 for D (5 bases). This CDR3 is built from 14 residues. V was clipped by 5 bases and J by 3 bases, with 11 bases between them. Per germline, CDR1 SGHTA and CDR2 FQGTGA.

The CDR3 loop reads CASSNPLQTEAFF. The CDR3 DNA reads TGTGCCAGCAGCAATCCTTTACAGACTGAAGCTTTCTTT. The V gene is TRBV9, the J gene TRBJ1-1; no clear D gene. This CDR3 is 13 amino acids long. From germline, CDR1 is SGDLS and CDR2 YYNGEE. The germline V and J ends were trimmed by 4 bases and 5 bases, with 12 bases remaining between them.

The chain uses TRBV5-4 and TRBJ2-5; 10 bases agree with TRBD1. The germline V gene has CDR1 SGHNT and CDR2 YYREEE (reference sequence). CDR3 length equals 13 residues. J was trimmed by 5 bases and V by 4 bases; bases with no gene match: 2. This CDR3 is CASSVGQGETQYF. The DNA of the CDR3 is TGTGCCAGCAGCGTGGGACAGGGGGAGACCCAGTACTTC.